This T cell receptor (beta chain) was recovered during a study of cytomegalovirus exposure and HLA in healthy donors. The PCR used 60 Vbeta and 13 Jbeta primers. TCRdb's copy holds only in-frame clones and misses some; the assay was immunoSEQ multiplex PCR. The sample includes roughly 150,000 clones, approximately 80% of them seen just once. To note about this clone: The target antigen is unknown.

CDR3 size: 13 residues. V lost 3 bases to trimming and J lost 5 bases, with 13 bases between them. Germline V gene lookup returns CDR1 SQVTM and CDR2 ANQGSEA. General study results and limits: It was only CMV serostatus that was available as immune exposure information.

V and J are TRBV29-1 and TRBJ2-5, with a weak D call TRBD1 (5 bases). The clonotype originates from a male donor in good health and CMV-seronegative. Sequencing was carried out using PBMCs. The CDR3 DNA reads TGCAGCGTTGAGGACACGATGGGGGAGACCCAGTACTTC. The encoded protein is CSVEDTMGETQYF.